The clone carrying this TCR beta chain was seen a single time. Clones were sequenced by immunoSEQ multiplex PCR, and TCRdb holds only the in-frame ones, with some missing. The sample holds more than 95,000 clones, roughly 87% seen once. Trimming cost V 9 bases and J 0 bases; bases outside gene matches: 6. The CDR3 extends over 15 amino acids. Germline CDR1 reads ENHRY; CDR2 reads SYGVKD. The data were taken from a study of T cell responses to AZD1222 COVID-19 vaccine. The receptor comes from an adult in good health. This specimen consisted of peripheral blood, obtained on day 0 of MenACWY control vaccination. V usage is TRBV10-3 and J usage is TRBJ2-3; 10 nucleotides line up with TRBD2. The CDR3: CAIASGGPSTDTQYF. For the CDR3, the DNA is TGTGCCATAGCTAGCGGGGGACCTAGCACAGATACGCAGTATTTT.